These 27 T cell receptor beta chains were all obtained from the same sample, sequenced in a study of T cells in Graves' hyperthyroidism and ophthalmopathy. Amplification targeted TCR beta CDR3 regions from RNA transcripts. The study used the HTBI primer set for a first-round RT-PCR of the TCR CDR3. Each CDR3 protein gets one entry after TCRdb re-called the multiplex PCR reads with MiXCR. The data show around 600,000 distinct CDR3 sequences, more than 13% seen once. The sequenced sample consisted of blood. Receptor source: a woman aged 18-35 years with Graves' ophthalmopathy.

This clonotype was seen more than once but under ten times. The V and J genes are TRBV7-2 and TRBJ2-7; D remains ambiguous. CDR3 length: 15 residues. V was clipped by 5 bases and J by 2 bases, with 16 bases between them. From germline, CDR1 is SGHTA and CDR2 FQGNSA. CDR3 sequence: CASSQPGYGAYEQYF. The CDR3 coding sequence is TGTGCCAGCAGCCAGCCAGGTTACGGTGCCTACGAGCAGTACTTC.

J is TRBJ2-1 and V is TRBV5-5, with TRBD2 matching over 14 bases. With 3 bases clipped from V and 12 bases from J, the junction kept 11 bases outside the gene matches. The germline CDR1 and CDR2 sequences are SGHKS and YYEKEE (reference sequence). The CDR3 extends over 16 amino acids. CDR3 in DNA: TGTGCCAGCAGCTGGAGACTAGCGGGAGGGCCGGAGGTGCAGTTCTTC. It codes for CASSWRLAGGPEVQFF.

The rearrangement links TRBV6-1 to TRBJ1-2; D is unresolved. Germline V gene data show CDR1 as MNHNS and CDR2 as SASEGT. The CDR3 spans 13 residues. V lost 3 bases and J lost 3, with 8 bases in between. CDR3 sequence reads: CASSDRGHYGYTF. As DNA, the CDR3 is TGTGCCAGCAGTGACAGAGGCCACTATGGCTACACCTTC.

This clonotype was observed at least ten times. The rearrangement uses TRBV28 and TRBJ2-7; 10 nucleotides match TRBD1. V lost 4 bases, J lost 5 bases, and 11 bases stayed unmatched. The CDR3 length is 16 residues. Germline CDR1 and CDR2: MDHEN and SYDVKM. The CDR3, as DNA: TGTGCCAGCAGTTCCCCGGGACAGGGGAATGGGCACGAGCAGTACTTC. As protein: CASSSPGQGNGHEQYF.

This clonotype showed up many times. Its ends do not fully match the called genes, so a read error is possible. This chain joins TRBV6-5 and TRBJ2-5, with 9 bases fitting TRBD1. CDR3 length equals 15 residues. The germline gives CDR1 MNHEY, CDR2 SVGAGI. The CDR3 DNA reads as TGTGCCAGCAGACCCCCTGGACAGGGGATATTTTTAGTGCACTTC. It is translated as CASRPPGQGIFLVHF.

This clonotype was observed many times. CDR3 sequence reads: CASSRTTSIQYF. In DNA form, the CDR3 reads TGTGCCAGCAGCCGTACAACCAGTATTCAGTACTTC. The chain has TRBV11-3 and TRBJ2-4; unclear D gene. V gave up 5 bases and J gave up 10 bases, with 12 bases separating them. Germline V gene sequence: CDR1 SGHNT, CDR2 YENEEA. The CDR3 is made up of 12 amino acids.

At least ten counts were recorded for this clonotype. This rearrangement joins TRBV7-8 to TRBJ1-2; tentative D call: TRBD1 (5 bases). Germline assignment: CDR1 SGHVS and CDR2 FQNEAQ. This CDR3 is 15 amino acids long. Between the trimmed V and J ends, which lost 5 bases and 3 bases, there was a span of 16 bases. The chain's CDR3 is CASSPLGGFDYGYTF. DNA of the CDR3: TGTGCCAGCAGCCCCCTCGGGGGGTTTGACTATGGCTACACCTTC.

The chain has TRBV7-9 and TRBJ2-3; no clear D gene. CDR1 is SEHNR and CDR2 is FQNEAQ in the germline V gene (reference sequence). The ends were cut back, 0 bases at V and 1 base at J, with 11 bases in the middle. The CDR3 contains 16 residues. In DNA, the CDR3 is TGTGCCAGCAGCTTAGCAATGTCGACGGGCACAGATACGCAGTATTTT. Translated, it gives CASSLAMSTGTDTQYF.

In regard to this clonotype: A read error may be the cause here, since a much bigger clone is one base away. As the CDR3 is not closed by the conserved phenylalanine or tryptophan, this likely results from a read error. The CDR3 DNA follows: TGTGCCAGCAGGACCTCAGGGGGCGTAAACTATGGCTACACCTCC. The encoded protein is CASRTSGGVNYGYTS. The rearrangement links TRBV7-2 to TRBJ1-2; 8 bases agree with TRBD1. V gave up 6 bases and J gave up 2 bases; unmatched junction bases: 8. Germline-derived CDR1 and CDR2 are SGHTA and FQGNSA. The CDR3 runs 15 residues.

This clonotype was seen many times. The chain employs TRBV7-3 and TRBJ2-1, with D perhaps matching TRBD2 (5 bases). Trimming took off 1 base at V and 0 bases at J, with 13 bases between the two ends. The CDR3 loop spans 17 amino acids. Germline V lookup: CDR1 SGHTA, CDR2 FQGTGA. The CDR3 bases are TGTGCCAGCAGCTTAATGGCCAGCGGTTTCTCCTACAATGAGCAGTTCTTC. Residues: CASSLMASGFSYNEQFF.

The DNA of the CDR3 is TGCGCCAGCAGCCAAGAGACCGACAGGGGGGGAAGCAATCAGCCCCAGCATTTT. Its translation: CASSQETDRGGSNQPQHF. V and J are TRBV4-1 and TRBJ1-5, with 9 positions matching TRBD1. V lost 0 bases, J lost 1 base, and 7 bases stayed unmatched. The germline gives CDR1 MGHRA, CDR2 YSYEKL. The CDR3 contains 18 residues.

Note on this clonotype: This may come from a read error, since a much larger clone is one base off. Given the absence of the conserved phenylalanine or tryptophan at the CDR3 end, a read error is likely. The chain couples TRBV7-9 to TRBJ2-7; a weak D match, TRBD2 (6 bases). The length of the CDR3 is 11 residues. Per germline, CDR1 SEHNR and CDR2 FQNEAQ (reference sequence). Between the trimmed V and J ends, which lost 1 base and 9 bases, there was a span of 7 bases. The CDR3 bases are TGTGCCAGCAGCTTAGACGGGGGGCAGTACCTC. It yields the protein CASSLDGGQYL.

This clonotype occurred a few times. This chain uses TRBV12-3 or TRBV12-4 with TRBJ2-2; D gene uncertain. V shed 6 bases and J shed 5 bases, with 10 bases lying between them. This CDR3 comprises 13 residues. The CDR3 region is CASRPGSTGELFF. The CDR3, as DNA: TGTGCCAGCAGGCCCGGGTCTACCGGGGAGCTGTTTTTT.

In this sample, this clonotype turned up many times. V usage is TRBV5-8 and J usage is TRBJ2-2; 11 bases are shared with TRBD1. The CDR3 consists of 15 residues. J gave up 3 bases and V 4 bases, and 2 bases lay outside the gene matches. Germline V gene data show CDR1 as SGHTS and CDR2 as YDEGEE. This chain's CDR3 is CASSLGQGDTGELFF. CDR3 coding DNA: TGTGCCAGCAGCCTGGGACAGGGGGACACCGGGGAGCTGTTTTTT.

This clonotype came up a few times. The chain combines TRBV19 with TRBJ1-1, with no clear D. V lost 3 bases, J lost 3 bases, and 8 bases lay in between. Germline-derived CDR1 and CDR2 are LNHDA and SQIVND (reference sequence). The CDR3 is 13 residues long. The CDR3 DNA reads as TGTGCCAGTAGTATGAGCACTTACACTGAAGCTTTCTTT. Its translation: CASSMSTYTEAFF.

This clonotype was recorded many times. V gene TRBV4-3 combines with J gene TRBJ2-1, with 9 nucleotides matching TRBD1. Trimming at V came to 4 bases and at J to 3 bases, leaving 10 bases not matched to a gene. There are 17 residues in the CDR3. Germline V gene data show CDR1 as LGHNA and CDR2 as YSLEER. CDR3 DNA: TGCGCCAGCAGCCCGGACCCACAGGGGGCTTTCTACAATGAGCAGTTCTTC. Encoded protein: CASSPDPQGAFYNEQFF.

This clonotype was detected many times. The rearrangement joins TRBV12-3 or TRBV12-4 to TRBJ1-1; D is undetermined. The CDR3 contains 12 residues. Trimming cost V 4 bases and J 5 bases, with 8 bases left between them. The CDR3 bases are TGTGCCAGCAGTTCCCTGGGAACTGAAGCTTTCTTT. This translates into CASSSLGTEAFF.

This clonotype was seen only a few times. A read error may be the cause here, since a much bigger clone is one base away. The genes are TRBV12-5 and TRBJ2-5; a weak D match, TRBD2 (5 bases). Germline values: CDR1 LGHNT, CDR2 FRNRAP. The CDR3 covers 17 residues. Trimming took off 2 bases at V and 5 bases at J, with 21 bases between the two ends. CDR3 in amino acids: CASGLSQTTTLPETQYF. CDR3 in DNA: TGTGCTAGTGGTTTGTCCCAGACTACCACCCTACCTGAGACCCAGTACTTC.

This clonotype came up many times. The chain carries TRBV12-3 or TRBV12-4 and TRBJ1-5; no definite D call. V was trimmed by 5 bases and J by 5 bases, leaving 13 bases between them. The CDR3 is 14 residues long. The chain's CDR3 is CASSHAESDQPQHF. CDR3 in DNA: TGTGCCAGCAGTCATGCGGAATCGGATCAGCCCCAGCATTTT.

A note on this clonotype: At one of its ends the junction is not consistent with the germline gene, which may arise from a read error. The chain joins TRBV7-2 to TRBJ2-7, with 14 bases aligning to TRBD2. CDR3 length: 21 residues. Looked up from germline, CDR1 is SGHTA and CDR2 is FQGNSA. CDR3: CASSHPRLAGGPRRRTYEQYF. CDR3 DNA: TGCGCCAGCAGCCATCCACGACTAGCGGGAGGGCCCCGACGTAGGACCTACGAGCAGTACTTC.

This clonotype showed up just a few times. The J gene is TRBJ1-5, the V gene TRBV6-9, with a weak D call TRBD1 (6 bases). Trimming cost V 4 bases and J 6 bases, with 10 bases left between them. This CDR3 region has 13 residues. Germline loops: CDR1 MNHGY, CDR2 SVAAGI. The CDR3 sequence is CASSWGGSQPQHF. CDR3 coding DNA: TGTGCCAGCAGTTGGGGGGGCAGTCAGCCCCAGCATTTT.

The table lists this clonotype with many counts. This chain connects TRBV30 to TRBJ1-5, with D unresolved. The V and J ends lost 0 bases and 4 bases respectively, with 7 bases between them. The length of the CDR3 is 13 residues. Germline loops: CDR1 GTSNPN, CDR2 SVGIG (reference sequence). The CDR3 here is CAWSVRVNQPQHF. CDR3 nucleotides: TGTGCCTGGAGTGTACGGGTGAATCAGCCCCAGCATTTT.

This clonotype showed up many times. The chain joins TRBV3-1 to TRBJ2-3, with D hard to call. V was cut by 2 bases and J by 1 base, with 10 bases left in between. Germline V lookup: CDR1 LGHDT, CDR2 YNNKEL (reference sequence). The CDR3 has 15 residues. The CDR3, as DNA: TGTGCCAGCAGCCAAATGCCTCTGGGCACAGATACGCAGTATTTT. It specifies CASSQMPLGTDTQYF.

This clonotype was found many times. The rearrangement links TRBV2 to TRBJ2-7; the match to TRBD2 covers 11 bases. Germline lookup yields CDR1 SNHLY and CDR2 FYNNEI. This CDR3 has 15 residues. Germline trimming cut 4 bases from V and 4 bases from J; bases unmatched to any gene: 6. CDR3 nucleotide sequence: TGTGCCAGCAGTGCTAGCGGGAGGTCTCGGTACGAGCAGTACTTC. Encoded protein: CASSASGRSRYEQYF.

This clonotype was detected ten times or more. The J gene is TRBJ1-2, the V gene TRBV19; a weak D match, TRBD1 (5 bases). This CDR3 has 13 amino acids. Germline CDR1 is LNHDA and CDR2 is SQIVND (reference sequence). V was pared by 5 bases and J by 3 bases, with 10 bases between. The CDR3 bases are TGTGCCAGTAGTTCGACAGCCCACTATGGCTACACCTTC. It yields the protein CASSSTAHYGYTF.

This clonotype was counted once. The V and J genes are TRBV5-5 and TRBJ1-1, with 9 positions matching TRBD1. The CDR3 spans 14 residues. J lost 9 bases, V lost 0 bases, and 6 bases had no gene match. CDR1 SGHKS and CDR2 YYEKEE come from the germline V gene (reference sequence). CDR3 amino acids: CASSLEGQGIKAFF. The DNA for the CDR3 is TGTGCCAGCAGCTTGGAAGGACAGGGGATAAAAGCTTTCTTT.

This clonotype was recorded many times. This rearrangement joins TRBV7-2 to TRBJ2-3; TRBD2 is a possible D gene (5 bases). This CDR3 region has 16 residues. Germline V gene data show CDR1 as SGHTA and CDR2 as FQGNSA. V gave up 1 base and J gave up 2 bases, with 13 bases separating them. DNA of the CDR3: TGTGCCAGCAGCTTAGAATTTGGACTCACCACAGATACGCAGTATTTT. Translated, it gives CASSLEFGLTTDTQYF. Variable domain in full (rest from reference TRBV7-2 and TRBJ2-3): GAGVSQSPSNKVTEKGKDVELRCDPISGHTALYWYRQSLGQGLEFLIYFQGNSAPDKSGLPSDRFSAERTGGSVSTLTIQRTQQEDSAVYLCASSLEFGLTTDTQYFGPGTRLTVL.